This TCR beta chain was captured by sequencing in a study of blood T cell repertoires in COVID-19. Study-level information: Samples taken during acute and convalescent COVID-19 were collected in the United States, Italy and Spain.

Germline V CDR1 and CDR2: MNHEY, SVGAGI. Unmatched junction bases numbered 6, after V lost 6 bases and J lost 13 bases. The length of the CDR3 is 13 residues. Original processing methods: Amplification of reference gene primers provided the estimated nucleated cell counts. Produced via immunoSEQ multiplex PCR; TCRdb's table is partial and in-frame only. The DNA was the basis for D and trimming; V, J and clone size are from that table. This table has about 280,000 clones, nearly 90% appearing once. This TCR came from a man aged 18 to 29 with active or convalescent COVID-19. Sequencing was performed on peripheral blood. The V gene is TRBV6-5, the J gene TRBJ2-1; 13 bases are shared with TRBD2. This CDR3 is CASRPTSGGPQFF. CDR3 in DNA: TGTGCCAGCAGACCGACTAGCGGGGGGCCCCAGTTCTTC.